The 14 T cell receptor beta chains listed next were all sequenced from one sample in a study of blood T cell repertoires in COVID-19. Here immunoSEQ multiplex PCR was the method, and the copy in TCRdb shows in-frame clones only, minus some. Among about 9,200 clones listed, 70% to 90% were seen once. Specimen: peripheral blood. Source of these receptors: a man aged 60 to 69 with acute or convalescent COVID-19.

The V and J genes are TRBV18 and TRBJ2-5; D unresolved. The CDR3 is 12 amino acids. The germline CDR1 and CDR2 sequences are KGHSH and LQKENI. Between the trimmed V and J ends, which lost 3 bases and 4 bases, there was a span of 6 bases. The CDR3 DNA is TGTGCCAGCTCACCCGAGGCAGAGACCCAGTACTTC. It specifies CASSPEAETQYF.

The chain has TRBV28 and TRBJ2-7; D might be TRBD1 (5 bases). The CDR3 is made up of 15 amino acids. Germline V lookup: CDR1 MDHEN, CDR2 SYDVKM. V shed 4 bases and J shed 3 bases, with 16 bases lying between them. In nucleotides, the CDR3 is TGTGCCAGCAGTTCCCTGGACAAGACGTTCTACGAGCAGTACTTC. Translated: CASSSLDKTFYEQYF.

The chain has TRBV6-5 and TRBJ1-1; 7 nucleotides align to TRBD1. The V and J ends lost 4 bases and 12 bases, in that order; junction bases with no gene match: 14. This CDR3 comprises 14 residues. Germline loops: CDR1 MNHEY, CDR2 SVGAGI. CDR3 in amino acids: CASSSERGLPGTFF. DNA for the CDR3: TGTGCCAGCAGTTCGGAGAGGGGGCTCCCGGGGACTTTCTTT.

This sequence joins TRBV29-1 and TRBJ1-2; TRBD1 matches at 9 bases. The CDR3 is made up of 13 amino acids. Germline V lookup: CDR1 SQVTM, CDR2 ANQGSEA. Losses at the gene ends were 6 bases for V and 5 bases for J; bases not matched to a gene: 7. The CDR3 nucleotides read TGCAGCGTACCTAGGGACAGGGAGTATGGCTACACCTTC. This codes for CSVPRDREYGYTF.

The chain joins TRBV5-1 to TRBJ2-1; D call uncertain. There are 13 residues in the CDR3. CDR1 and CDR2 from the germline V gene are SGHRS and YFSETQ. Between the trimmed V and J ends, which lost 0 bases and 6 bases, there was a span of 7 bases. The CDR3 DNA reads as TGCGCCAGCAGCTTGGTCGAGGTCAATGAGCAGTTCTTC. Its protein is CASSLVEVNEQFF.

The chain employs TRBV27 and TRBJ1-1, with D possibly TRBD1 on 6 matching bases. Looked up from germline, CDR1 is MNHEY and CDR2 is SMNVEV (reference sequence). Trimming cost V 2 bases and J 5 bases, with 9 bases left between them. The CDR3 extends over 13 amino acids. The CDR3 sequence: CASSLNRVTEAFF. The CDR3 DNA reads TGTGCCAGCAGTTTAAACAGGGTAACTGAAGCTTTCTTT.

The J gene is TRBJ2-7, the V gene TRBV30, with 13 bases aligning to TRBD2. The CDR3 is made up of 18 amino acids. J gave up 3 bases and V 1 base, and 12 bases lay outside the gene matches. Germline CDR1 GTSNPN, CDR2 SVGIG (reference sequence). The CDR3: CAWSGAGGLAGAYYEQYF. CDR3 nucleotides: TGTGCCTGGAGTGGGGCTGGAGGACTAGCGGGAGCATACTACGAGCAGTACTTC.

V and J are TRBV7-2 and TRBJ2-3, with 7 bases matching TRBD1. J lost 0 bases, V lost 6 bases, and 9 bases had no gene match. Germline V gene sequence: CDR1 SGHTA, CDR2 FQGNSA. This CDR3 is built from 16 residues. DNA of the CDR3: TGTGCCAGCAGACAGGGGTTAGCAGCTAGCACAGATACGCAGTATTTT. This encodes CASRQGLAASTDTQYF.

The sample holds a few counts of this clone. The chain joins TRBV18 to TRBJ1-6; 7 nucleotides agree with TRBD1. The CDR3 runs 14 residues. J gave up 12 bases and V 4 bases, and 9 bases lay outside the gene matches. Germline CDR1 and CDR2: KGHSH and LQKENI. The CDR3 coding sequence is TGTGCCAGCTCACTCCCCGGGACAGACCGACCCCTCCACTTT. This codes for CASSLPGTDRPLHF. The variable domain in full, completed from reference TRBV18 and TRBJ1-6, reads NAGVMQNPRHLVRRRGQEARLRCSPMKGHSHVYWYRQLPEEGLKFMVYLQKENIIDESGMPKERFSAEFPKEGPSILRIQQVVRGDSAAYFCASSLPGTDRPLHFGNGTRLTVT.

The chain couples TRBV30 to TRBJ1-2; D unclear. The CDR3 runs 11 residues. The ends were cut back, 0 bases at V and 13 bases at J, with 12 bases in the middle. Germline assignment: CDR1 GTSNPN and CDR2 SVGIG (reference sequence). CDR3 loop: CAWSVLGSPTF. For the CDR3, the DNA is TGTGCCTGGAGTGTTCTCGGTAGTCCCACCTTC. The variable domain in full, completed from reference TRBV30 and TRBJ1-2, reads SQTIHQWPATLVQPVGSPLSLECTVEGTSNPNLYWYRQAAGRGLQLLFYSVGIGQISSEVPQNLSASRPQDRQFILSSKKLLLSDSGFYLCAWSVLGSPTFGSGTRLTVV.

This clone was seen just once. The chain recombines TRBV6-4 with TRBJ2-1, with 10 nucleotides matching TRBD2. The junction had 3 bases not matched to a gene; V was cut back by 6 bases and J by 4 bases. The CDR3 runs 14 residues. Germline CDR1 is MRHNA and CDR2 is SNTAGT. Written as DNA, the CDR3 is TGTGCCAGCAGCAGCGGGAGGGGGTACAATGAGCAGTTCTTC. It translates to CASSSGRGYNEQFF.

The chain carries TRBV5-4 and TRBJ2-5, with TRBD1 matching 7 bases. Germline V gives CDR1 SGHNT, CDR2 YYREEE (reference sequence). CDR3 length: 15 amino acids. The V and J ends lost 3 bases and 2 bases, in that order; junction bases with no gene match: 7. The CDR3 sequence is CASSSGTARQETQYF. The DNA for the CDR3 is TGTGCCAGCAGCTCCGGGACAGCAAGGCAAGAGACCCAGTACTTC.

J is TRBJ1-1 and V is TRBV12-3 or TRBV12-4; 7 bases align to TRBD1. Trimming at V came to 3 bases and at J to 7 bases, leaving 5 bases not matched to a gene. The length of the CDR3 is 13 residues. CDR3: CASSFRGQVEAFF. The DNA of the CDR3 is TGTGCCAGCAGTTTTCGTGGACAGGTTGAAGCTTTCTTT.

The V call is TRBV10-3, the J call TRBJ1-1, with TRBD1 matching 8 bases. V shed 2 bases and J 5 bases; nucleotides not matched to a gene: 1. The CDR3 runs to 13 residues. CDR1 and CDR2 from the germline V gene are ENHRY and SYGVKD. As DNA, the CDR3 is TGTGCCATCAGTGAGACAGGGGGAACTGAAGCTTTCTTT. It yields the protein CAISETGGTEAFF.